This T cell receptor beta chain came from a study of shared T cell receptors in the human thymus. Here immunoSEQ multiplex PCR was the method, and the copy in TCRdb shows in-frame clones only, minus some. This table holds approximately 490,000 clones, around three quarters found once. The CDR3 extends over 15 amino acids. V shed 2 bases, J shed 5 bases, and the junction held 6 bases outside the gene matches. Germline assignment: CDR1 SEHNR and CDR2 FQNEAQ (reference sequence). This same sample was also part of a study on human thymus T cells. That study reports: Each of the donors was a healthy Finnish infant who was undergoing open corrective cardiac surgery for congenital heart defects. Thymus tissue was removed during corrective cardiac surgery. Among thymic and blood repertoires, usage of V and J genes appeared biased.

This clonotype was sampled from a boy under two years old with a congenital heart defect. The sequenced material came from thymocytes. J is TRBJ1-1 and V is TRBV7-9; 9 positions agree with TRBD1. CDR3 DNA sequence: TGTGCCAGCAGCTTATACAGGGGGCTTGGGACTGAAGCTTTCTTT. Translated, it gives CASSLYRGLGTEAFF.